This T cell receptor beta chain is from a study of cytomegalovirus exposure and HLA in healthy donors. Findings and limits, study-wide: Sequencing probably produced one cluster of sequence variants that were highly shared.

A multiplex PCR was run with 60 Vbeta primers and 13 Jbeta primers. Libraries were prepared by immunoSEQ multiplex PCR; TCRdb keeps only in-frame clonotypes and omits some of them. The sample lists 130,000 to 150,000 clones; about 76% were seen once. Trimming pared 6 bases from V and 8 bases from J, leaving 19 bases between. CDR3 length equals 14 residues. CDR1 and CDR2 (germline): MDHEN, SYDVKM. Of note for this clone: The antigen is undetermined.

The genes are TRBV28 and TRBJ1-2; D gene ambiguous. This clonotype was sampled from a man younger than 35 in good health and CMV-seronegative. Sample: PBMCs. The CDR3 protein is CASSRPTEGGGYTF. CDR3 sequence (DNA): TGTGCCAGCAGCCGACCGACGGAGGGAGGGGGCTACACCTTC.